What follows describes a single TCR beta chain. This CDR3 has 16 amino acids. Between the trimmed V and J ends, which lost 4 bases and 4 bases, there was a span of 17 bases. Germline values: CDR1 SGDLS, CDR2 YYNGEE. This entry belongs to a study of memory CD4+ T cells and cytomegalovirus serostatus. The wider study: Of the healthy Belgian adults, 9 were CMV seropositive and 20 to 30 seronegative.

Single viable CD3+CD4+CD8-CD45RO+ cells were sorted as the memory CD4+ T cells. In the original processing: After removing out-of-frame reads, around 2 million distinct TCRbeta sequences remained. Here immunoSEQ multiplex PCR was the method, and the copy in TCRdb shows in-frame clones only, minus some. The DNA gave D and trimming, while V, J and clone size come from that table. Of approximately 44,000 clones in the sample, around 78% were seen once. The sample comprised memory CD4+ T cells from blood. The chain carries TRBV9 and TRBJ2-2; D call uncertain. This TCR derives from an adult in good health and CMV-seronegative. CDR3 region: CASSPRPDPTTGELFF. The CDR3 DNA reads TGTGCCAGCAGCCCCCGTCCCGATCCTACCACCGGGGAGCTGTTTTTT.